The clone carrying this T cell receptor (beta chain) has ten or more counts. This sample was included in a study of T-cell reconstitution after alpha-beta-depleted transplantation in children. V lost 5 bases to trimming and J lost 2 bases, with 12 bases between them. CDR3 size: 14 residues. Looked up from germline, CDR1 is SGHTA and CDR2 is FQGNSA. Construction of the TCRbeta library involved unique molecular identifiers. Each CDR3 protein is one row after TCRdb ran MiXCR on the PCR reads. The sample includes 75,000 to 90,000 distinct CDR3 sequences, 14% seen only once; the top ten take 25% to 30%. J is TRBJ1-2 and V is TRBV7-2; D is unclear. The source of this sequence is a male patient between 2 and 10 years old who had a stem cell transplant for acute lymphoblastic leukemia, so the T cells may come from the graft donor. The source was PBMCs, mostly from graft donor cells, collected 180 days after TCRalphabeta/CD19-depleted stem cell transplant. The CDR3 region has the DNA TGTGCCAGCAGCCGAAAGGCGGGAAACTATGGCTACACCTTC. As protein: CASSRKAGNYGYTF. Using reference TRBV7-2 and TRBJ1-2 for the parts outside the CDR3, the full variable domain is GAGVSQSPSNKVTEKGKDVELRCDPISGHTALYWYRQSLGQGLEFLIYFQGNSAPDKSGLPSDRFSAERTGGSVSTLTIQRTQQEDSAVYLCASSRKAGNYGYTFGSGTRLTVV.